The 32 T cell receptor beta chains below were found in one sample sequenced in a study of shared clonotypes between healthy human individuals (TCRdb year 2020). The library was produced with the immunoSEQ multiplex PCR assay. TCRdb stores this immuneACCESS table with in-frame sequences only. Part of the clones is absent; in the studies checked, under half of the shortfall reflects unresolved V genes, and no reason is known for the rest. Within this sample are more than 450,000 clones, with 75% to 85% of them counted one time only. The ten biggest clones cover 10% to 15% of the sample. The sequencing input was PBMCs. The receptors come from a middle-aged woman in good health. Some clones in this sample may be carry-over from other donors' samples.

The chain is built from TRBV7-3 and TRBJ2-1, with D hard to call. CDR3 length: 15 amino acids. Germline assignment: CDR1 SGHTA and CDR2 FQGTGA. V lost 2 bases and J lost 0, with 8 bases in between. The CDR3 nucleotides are TGTGCCAGCAGCTTAGAGGCGGCCTCCTACAATGAGCAGTTCTTC. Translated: CASSLEAASYNEQFF.

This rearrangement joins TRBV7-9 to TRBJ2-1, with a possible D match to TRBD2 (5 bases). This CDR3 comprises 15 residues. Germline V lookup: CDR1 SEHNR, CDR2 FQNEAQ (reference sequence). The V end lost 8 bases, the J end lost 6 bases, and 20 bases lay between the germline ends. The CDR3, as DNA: TGTGCCAGCCCCTCTTTGGGAGATGTAGGCAATGAGCAGTTCTTC. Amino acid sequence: CASPSLGDVGNEQFF.

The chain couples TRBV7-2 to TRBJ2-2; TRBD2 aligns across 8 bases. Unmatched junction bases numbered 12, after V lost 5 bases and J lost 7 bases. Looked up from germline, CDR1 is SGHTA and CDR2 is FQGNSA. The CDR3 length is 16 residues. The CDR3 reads CASSKPGLEGHGELFF. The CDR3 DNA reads TGTGCCAGCAGCAAACCGGGACTAGAGGGCCACGGGGAGCTGTTTTTT.

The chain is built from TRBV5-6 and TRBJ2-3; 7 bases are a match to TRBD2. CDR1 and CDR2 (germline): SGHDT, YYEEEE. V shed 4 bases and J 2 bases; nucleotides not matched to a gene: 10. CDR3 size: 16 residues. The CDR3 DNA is TGTGCCAGCAGCAAATGGACTAGTCGACTCACAGATACGCAGTATTTT. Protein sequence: CASSKWTSRLTDTQYF.

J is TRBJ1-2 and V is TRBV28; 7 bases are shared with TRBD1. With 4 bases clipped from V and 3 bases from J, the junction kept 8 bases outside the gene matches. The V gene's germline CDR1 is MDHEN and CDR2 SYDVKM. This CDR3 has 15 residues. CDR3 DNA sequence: TGTGCCAGCAGTTACCCCGGGACAGTCTACTATGGCTACACCTTC. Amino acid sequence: CASSYPGTVYYGYTF.

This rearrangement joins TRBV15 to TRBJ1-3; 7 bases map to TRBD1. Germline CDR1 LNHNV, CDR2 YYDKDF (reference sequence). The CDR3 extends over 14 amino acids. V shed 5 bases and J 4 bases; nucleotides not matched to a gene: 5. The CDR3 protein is CATSVETGGNTIYF. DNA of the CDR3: TGTGCCACCAGCGTCGAGACAGGGGGAAACACCATATATTTT. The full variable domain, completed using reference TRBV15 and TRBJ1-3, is DAMVIQNPRYQVTQFGKPVTLSCSQTLNHNVMYWYQQKSSQAPKLLFHYYDKDFNNEADTPDNFQSRRPNTSFCFLDIRSPGLGDTAMYLCATSVETGGNTIYFGEGSWLTVV.

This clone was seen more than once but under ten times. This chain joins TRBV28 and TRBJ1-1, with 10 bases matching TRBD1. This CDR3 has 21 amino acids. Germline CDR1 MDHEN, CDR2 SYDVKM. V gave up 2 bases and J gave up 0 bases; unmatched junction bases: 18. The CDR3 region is CASSLDTHNPGQGRLNTEAFF. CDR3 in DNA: TGTGCCAGCAGTTTAGATACCCATAATCCGGGACAGGGGCGCTTGAACACTGAAGCTTTCTTT.

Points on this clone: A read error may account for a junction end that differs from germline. The CDR3 DNA reads as TGTGCCAGCAGTGAAGGGGCAGGGGGCTCCTACGAGCAGTACTTC. This gives the protein CASSEGAGGSYEQYF. The genes are TRBV10-2 and TRBJ2-7, with TRBD1 matching over 7 bases. The germline V gene has CDR1 WSHSY and CDR2 SAAADI. The CDR3 consists of 15 residues.

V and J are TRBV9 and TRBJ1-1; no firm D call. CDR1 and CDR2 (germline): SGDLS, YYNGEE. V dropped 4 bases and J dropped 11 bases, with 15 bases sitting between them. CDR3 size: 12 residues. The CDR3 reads CASSRKGAGAFF. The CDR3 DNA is TGTGCCAGCAGCCGAAAGGGAGCCGGGGCTTTCTTT.

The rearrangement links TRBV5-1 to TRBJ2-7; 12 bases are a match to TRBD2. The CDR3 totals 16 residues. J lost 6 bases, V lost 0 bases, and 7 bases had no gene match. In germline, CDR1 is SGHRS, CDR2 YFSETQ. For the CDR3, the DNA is TGCGCCAGCAGCTTGGCTCTCTTACTAGCGGGAGGCGAGCAGTACTTC. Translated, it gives CASSLALLLAGGEQYF. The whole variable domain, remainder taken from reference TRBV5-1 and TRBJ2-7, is KAGVTQTPRYLIKTRGQQVTLSCSPISGHRSVSWYQQTPGQGLQFLFEYFSETQRNKGNFPGRFSGRQFSNSRSEMNVSTLELGDSALYLCASSLALLLAGGEQYFGPGTRLTVT.

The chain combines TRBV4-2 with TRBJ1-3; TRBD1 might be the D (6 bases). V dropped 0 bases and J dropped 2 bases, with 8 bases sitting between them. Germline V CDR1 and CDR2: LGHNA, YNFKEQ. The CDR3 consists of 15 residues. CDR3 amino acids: CASSQDWTAGNTIYF. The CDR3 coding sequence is TGTGCCAGCAGCCAAGATTGGACAGCTGGAAACACCATATATTTT.

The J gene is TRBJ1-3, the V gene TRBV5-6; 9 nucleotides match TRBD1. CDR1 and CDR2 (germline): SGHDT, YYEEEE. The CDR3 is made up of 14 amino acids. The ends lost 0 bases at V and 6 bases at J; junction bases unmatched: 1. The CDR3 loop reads CASSLGTGENTIYF. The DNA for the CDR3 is TGTGCCAGCAGCTTGGGGACAGGGGAAAACACCATATATTTT.

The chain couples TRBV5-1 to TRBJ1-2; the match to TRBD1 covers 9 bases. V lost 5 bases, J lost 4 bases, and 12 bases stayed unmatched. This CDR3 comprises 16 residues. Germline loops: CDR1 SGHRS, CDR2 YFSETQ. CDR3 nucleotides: TGCGCCAGCAGAAAGCTTCCGGGACAGGGCGGCTATGGCTACACCTTC. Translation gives CASRKLPGQGGYGYTF.

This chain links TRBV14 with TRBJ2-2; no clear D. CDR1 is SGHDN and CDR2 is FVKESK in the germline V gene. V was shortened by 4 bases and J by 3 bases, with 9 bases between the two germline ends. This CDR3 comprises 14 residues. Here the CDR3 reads CASSRALDTGELFF. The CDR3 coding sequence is TGTGCCAGCAGCCGGGCCCTTGACACCGGGGAGCTGTTTTTT.

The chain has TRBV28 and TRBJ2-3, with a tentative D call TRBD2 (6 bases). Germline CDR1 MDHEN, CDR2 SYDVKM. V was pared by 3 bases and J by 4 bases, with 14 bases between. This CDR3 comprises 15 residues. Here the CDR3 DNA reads TGTGCCAGCAGTTTCGGGGGTTCTAGCGCAGATACGCAGTATTTT. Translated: CASSFGGSSADTQYF.

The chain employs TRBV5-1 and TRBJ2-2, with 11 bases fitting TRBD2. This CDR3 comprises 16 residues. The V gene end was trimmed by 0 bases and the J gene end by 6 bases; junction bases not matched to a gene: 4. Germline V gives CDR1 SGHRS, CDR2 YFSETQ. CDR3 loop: CASSLATSGSPGELFF. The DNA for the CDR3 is TGCGCCAGCAGCTTGGCTACTAGCGGGAGCCCCGGGGAGCTGTTTTTT.

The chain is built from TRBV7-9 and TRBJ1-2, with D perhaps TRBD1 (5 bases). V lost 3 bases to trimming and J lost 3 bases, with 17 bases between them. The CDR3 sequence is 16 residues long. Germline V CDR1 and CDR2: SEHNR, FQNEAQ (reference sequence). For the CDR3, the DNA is TGTGCCAGCAGCTTGGAGTCTGAGGGGTCTTACTATGGCTACACCTTC. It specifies CASSLESEGSYYGYTF.

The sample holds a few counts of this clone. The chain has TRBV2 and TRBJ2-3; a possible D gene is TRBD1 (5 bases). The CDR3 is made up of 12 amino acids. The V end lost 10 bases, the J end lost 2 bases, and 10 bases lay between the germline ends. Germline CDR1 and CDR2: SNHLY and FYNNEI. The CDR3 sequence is CATDSYTDTQYF. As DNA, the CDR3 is TGTGCCACCGACAGTTACACAGATACGCAGTATTTT.

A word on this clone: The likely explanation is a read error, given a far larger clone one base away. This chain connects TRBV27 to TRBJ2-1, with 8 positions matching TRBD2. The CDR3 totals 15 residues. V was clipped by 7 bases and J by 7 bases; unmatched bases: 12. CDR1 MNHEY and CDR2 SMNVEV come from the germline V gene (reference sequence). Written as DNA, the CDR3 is TGTGCCAGCAACGATGCTTGGCGGGAGGAGAATGAGCAGTTCTTC. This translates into CASNDAWREENEQFF.

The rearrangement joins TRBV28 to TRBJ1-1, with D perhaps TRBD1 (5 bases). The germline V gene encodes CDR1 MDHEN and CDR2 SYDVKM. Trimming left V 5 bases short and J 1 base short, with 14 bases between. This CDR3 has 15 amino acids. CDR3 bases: TGTGCCAGCAGTCCGCCGGGGGGTGGGAACACTGAAGCTTTCTTT. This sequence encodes CASSPPGGGNTEAFF.

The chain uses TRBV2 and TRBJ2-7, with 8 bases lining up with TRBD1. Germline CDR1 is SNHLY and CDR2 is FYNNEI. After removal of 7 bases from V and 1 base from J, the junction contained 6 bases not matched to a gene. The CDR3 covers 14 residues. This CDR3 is CASNPGQGSYEQYF. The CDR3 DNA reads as TGTGCCAGCAACCCCGGACAGGGATCCTACGAGCAGTACTTC. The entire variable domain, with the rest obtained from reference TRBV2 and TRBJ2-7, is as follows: EPEVTQTPSHQVTQMGQEVILRCVPISNHLYFYWYRQILGQKVEFLVSFYNNEISEKSEIFDDQFSVERPDGSNFTLKIRSTKLEDSAMYFCASNPGQGSYEQYFGPGTRLTVT.

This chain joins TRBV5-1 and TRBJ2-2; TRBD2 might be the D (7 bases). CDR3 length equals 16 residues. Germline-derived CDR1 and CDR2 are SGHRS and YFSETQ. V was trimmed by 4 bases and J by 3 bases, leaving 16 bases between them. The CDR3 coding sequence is TGCGCCAGCAGCCAAAGGGCGGGGGCGGACACCGGGGAGCTGTTTTTT. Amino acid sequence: CASSQRAGADTGELFF.

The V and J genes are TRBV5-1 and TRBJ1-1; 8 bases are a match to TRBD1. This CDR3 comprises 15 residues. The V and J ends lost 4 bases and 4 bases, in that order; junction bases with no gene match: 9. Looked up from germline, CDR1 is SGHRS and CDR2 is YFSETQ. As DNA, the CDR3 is TGCGCCAGCAGCAACAAGGACAGGGCGAGCACTGAAGCTTTCTTT. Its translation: CASSNKDRASTEAFF.

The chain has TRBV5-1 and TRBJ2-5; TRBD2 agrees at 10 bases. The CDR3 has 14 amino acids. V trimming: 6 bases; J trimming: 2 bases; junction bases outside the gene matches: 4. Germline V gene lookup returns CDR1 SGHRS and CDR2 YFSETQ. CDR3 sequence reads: CASKTSGRQETQYF. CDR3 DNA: TGCGCCAGCAAGACTAGCGGGCGTCAAGAGACCCAGTACTTC.

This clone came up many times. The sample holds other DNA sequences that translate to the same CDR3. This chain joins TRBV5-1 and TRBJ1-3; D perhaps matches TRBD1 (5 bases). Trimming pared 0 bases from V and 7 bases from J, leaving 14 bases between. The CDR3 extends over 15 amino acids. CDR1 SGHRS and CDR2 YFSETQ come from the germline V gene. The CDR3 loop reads CASSLALGQSNTIYF. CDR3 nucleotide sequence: TGCGCCAGCAGCTTGGCGTTGGGGCAGTCCAACACCATATATTTT.

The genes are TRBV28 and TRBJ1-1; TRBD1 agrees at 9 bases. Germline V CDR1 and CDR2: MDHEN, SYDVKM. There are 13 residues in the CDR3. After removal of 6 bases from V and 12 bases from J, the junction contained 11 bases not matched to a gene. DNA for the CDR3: TGTGCCAGCAGCGCCCCGGGACAGGGTAGGTCTTTCTTT. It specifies CASSAPGQGRSFF. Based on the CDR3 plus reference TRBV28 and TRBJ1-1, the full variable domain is DVKVTQSSRYLVKRTGEKVFLECVQDMDHENMFWYRQDPGLGLRLIYFSYDVKMKEKGDIPEGYSVSREKKERFSLILESASTNQTSMYLCASSAPGQGRSFFGQGTRLTVV.

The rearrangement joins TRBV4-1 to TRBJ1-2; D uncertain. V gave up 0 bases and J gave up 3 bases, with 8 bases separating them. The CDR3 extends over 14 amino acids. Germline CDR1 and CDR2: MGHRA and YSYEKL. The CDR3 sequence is CASSQDVRYYGYTF. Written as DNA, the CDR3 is TGCGCCAGCAGCCAAGATGTGAGGTACTATGGCTACACCTTC.

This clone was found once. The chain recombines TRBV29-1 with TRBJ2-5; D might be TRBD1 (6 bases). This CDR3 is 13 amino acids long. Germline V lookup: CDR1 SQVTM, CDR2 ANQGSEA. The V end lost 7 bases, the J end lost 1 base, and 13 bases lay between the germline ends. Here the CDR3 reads CSGLRDTQETQYF. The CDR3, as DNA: TGCAGCGGCCTCCGGGACACCCAAGAGACCCAGTACTTC.

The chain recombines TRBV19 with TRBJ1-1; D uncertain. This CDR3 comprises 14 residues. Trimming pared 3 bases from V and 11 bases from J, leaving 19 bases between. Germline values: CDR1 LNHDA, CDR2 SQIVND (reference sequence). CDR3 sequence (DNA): TGTGCCAGTAGTATTCAGCATTCGCGGGAGGAGGCTTTCTTT. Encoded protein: CASSIQHSREEAFF.

The CDR3 spells CSVDYGTDTQYF. Here the CDR3 DNA reads TGCAGCGTGGACTACGGCACAGATACGCAGTATTTT. The chain couples TRBV29-1 to TRBJ2-3; D is perhaps TRBD2 (6 bases). CDR1 is SQVTM and CDR2 is ANQGSEA in the germline V gene. V lost 6 bases and J lost 1, with 8 bases in between. There are 12 residues in the CDR3.

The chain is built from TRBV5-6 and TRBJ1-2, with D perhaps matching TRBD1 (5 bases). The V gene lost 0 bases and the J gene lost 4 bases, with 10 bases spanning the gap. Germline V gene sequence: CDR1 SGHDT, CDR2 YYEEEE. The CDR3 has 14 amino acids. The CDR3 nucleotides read TGTGCCAGCAGCTTGGTTGGGGGAGGCTATGGCTACACCTTC. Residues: CASSLVGGGYGYTF.

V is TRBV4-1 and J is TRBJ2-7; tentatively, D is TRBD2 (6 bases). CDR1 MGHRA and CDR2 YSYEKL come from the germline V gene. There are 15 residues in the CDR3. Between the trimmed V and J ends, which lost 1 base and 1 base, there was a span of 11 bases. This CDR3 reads CASSQGWDWSYEQYF. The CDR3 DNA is TGCGCCAGCAGCCAAGGGTGGGACTGGTCCTACGAGCAGTACTTC.